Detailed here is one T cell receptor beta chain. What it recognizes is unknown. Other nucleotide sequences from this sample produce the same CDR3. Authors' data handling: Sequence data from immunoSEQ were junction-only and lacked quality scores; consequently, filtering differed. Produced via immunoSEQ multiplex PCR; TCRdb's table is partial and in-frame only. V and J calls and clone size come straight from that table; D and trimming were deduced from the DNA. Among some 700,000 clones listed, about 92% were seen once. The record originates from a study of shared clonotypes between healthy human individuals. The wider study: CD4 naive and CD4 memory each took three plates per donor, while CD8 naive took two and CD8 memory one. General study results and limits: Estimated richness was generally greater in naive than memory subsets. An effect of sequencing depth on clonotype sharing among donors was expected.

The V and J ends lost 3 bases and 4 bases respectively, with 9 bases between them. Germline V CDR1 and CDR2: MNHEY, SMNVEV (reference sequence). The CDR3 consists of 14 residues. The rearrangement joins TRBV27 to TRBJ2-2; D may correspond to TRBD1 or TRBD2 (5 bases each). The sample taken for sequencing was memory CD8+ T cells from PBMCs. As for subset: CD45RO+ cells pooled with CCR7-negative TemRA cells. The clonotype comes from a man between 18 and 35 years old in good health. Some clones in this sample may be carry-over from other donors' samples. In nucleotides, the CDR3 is TGTGCCAGCAGTTTTGGGGGAACCACCGGGGAGCTGTTTTTT. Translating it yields CASSFGGTTGELFF.